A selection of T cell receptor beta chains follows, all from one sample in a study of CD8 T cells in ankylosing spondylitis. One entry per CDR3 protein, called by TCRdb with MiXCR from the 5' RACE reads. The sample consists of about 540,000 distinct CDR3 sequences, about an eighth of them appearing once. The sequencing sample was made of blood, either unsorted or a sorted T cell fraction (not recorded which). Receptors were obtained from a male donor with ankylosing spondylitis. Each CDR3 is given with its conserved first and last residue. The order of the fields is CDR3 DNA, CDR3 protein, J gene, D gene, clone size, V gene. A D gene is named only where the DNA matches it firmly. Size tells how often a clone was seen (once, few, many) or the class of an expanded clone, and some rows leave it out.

TGCGCCAGCAGCTTTTTGGGGCCCGATACGCAGTATTTT	CASSFLGPDTQYF	TRBJ2-3	NA	NA	TRBV5-1
TGTGCCATCAGGGCAGGGACAGCGAACACCGGGGAGCTGTTTTTT	CAIRAGTANTGELFF	TRBJ2-2	TRBD1	few	TRBV10-3
TGCAGCTCGCTCTACACCCAATTACACAAGAACAATGAGCAGTTCTTC	CSSLYTQLHKNNEQFF	TRBJ2-1	NA	NA	TRBV20-1
TGCAGCGCCCCAAAGGGGAAAAAACTGTTTTTT	CSAPKGKKLFF	TRBJ1-4	NA	few	TRBV29-1
TGCAGTGCTAGGGGGACGGGAGGGACGCAGTATTTT	CSARGTGGTQYF	TRBJ2-3	TRBD2	NA	TRBV20-1
TGTGCCACCCTCGACAGGAACACCGGGGAGCTGTTTTTT	CATLDRNTGELFF	TRBJ2-2	NA	NA	TRBV28
TGCAGTGCTAGGCCCGGAGGAGGGTTCACTGAAGCTTTCTTT	CSARPGGGFTEAFF	TRBJ1-1	NA	few	TRBV20-1
TGTGCCAGCACCTATTACAATGAGCAGTTCTTC	CASTYYNEQFF	TRBJ2-1	NA	few	TRBV12-3/TRBV12-4
TGTGCCAGCAGCCCCAGGGGGGGCGGGACTAGCGGGAGAGGAGCAGATACGCAGTATTTT	CASSPRGGGTSGRGADTQYF	TRBJ2-3	TRBD2	NA	TRBV11-2
TGCGCCAGCAGCTTCGATGGCGAGGGGGGAAAACTGTTTTTT	CASSFDGEGGKLFF	TRBJ1-4	NA	NA	TRBV5-1